One sample yielded the 10 T cell receptor beta chains listed below, sequenced in a study of T cell responses to AZD1222 COVID-19 vaccine. The assay was immunoSEQ multiplex PCR, and TCRdb's table has in-frame clones only and misses some. This table has about 100,000 clones, 80% to 95% appearing once. The sequencing here drew on peripheral blood, taken on day 0 of AZD1222 vaccination. The receptor set was obtained from an adult in good health.

The chain links TRBV2 to TRBJ1-4; a possible D gene is TRBD1 (5 bases). The CDR3 length is 17 residues. V was cut by 2 bases and J by 6 bases, with 19 bases left in between. The germline gives CDR1 SNHLY, CDR2 FYNNEI. CDR3 sequence: CASSEFGSQVGDEKLFF. The DNA of the CDR3 is TGTGCCAGCAGTGAATTTGGATCACAGGTGGGGGATGAAAAACTGTTTTTT.

The DNA for the CDR3 is TGTGCCATCAGCGGGGGTCACGACTACAATGAGCAGTTCTTC. This translates into CAISGGHDYNEQFF. This sequence joins TRBV28 and TRBJ2-1; 8 bases match TRBD2. Germline V gene data show CDR1 as MDHEN and CDR2 as SYDVKM. V dropped 10 bases and J dropped 3; count of bases not matched to a gene: 8. The length of the CDR3 is 14 residues. Full variable domain (remainder filled in from reference TRBV28 and TRBJ2-1): DVKVTQSSRYLVKRTGEKVFLECVQDMDHENMFWYRQDPGLGLRLIYFSYDVKMKEKGDIPEGYSVSREKKERFSLILESASTNQTSMYLCAISGGHDYNEQFFGPGTRLTVL.

This chain links TRBV11-2 with TRBJ2-1; D may be TRBD1 (6 bases). The CDR3 is 15 amino acids. The V and J ends lost 7 bases and 7 bases respectively, with 20 bases between them. Germline CDR1 is SGHAT and CDR2 is FQNNGV. CDR3 in amino acids: CASTPQGNSVNEQFF. CDR3 nucleotides: TGTGCCAGCACCCCCCAGGGGAATTCGGTGAATGAGCAGTTCTTC.

The rearrangement uses TRBV4-1 and TRBJ1-1; D is perhaps TRBD1 (6 bases). The V gene's germline CDR1 is MGHRA and CDR2 YSYEKL. The germline V and J ends were trimmed by 6 bases and 5 bases, with 22 bases remaining between them. The CDR3 is 16 amino acids. The CDR3 loop is CASRTGGGSLKTEAFF. The CDR3, as DNA: TGCGCCAGCAGGACGGGGGGCGGGTCTTTAAAAACTGAAGCTTTCTTT.

The chain employs TRBV28 and TRBJ2-7, with D possibly TRBD2 on 5 matching bases. Germline values: CDR1 MDHEN, CDR2 SYDVKM. V was cut by 1 base and J by 3 bases, with 7 bases left in between. The CDR3 consists of 13 residues. The CDR3 DNA reads as TGTGCCAGCAGTTTATCACGGGACTACGAGCAGTACTTC. This translates into CASSLSRDYEQYF.

The V call is TRBV27, the J call TRBJ2-7, with D unresolved. The CDR3 runs 14 residues. Between the trimmed V and J ends, which lost 3 bases and 0 bases, there was a span of 9 bases. The germline V gene encodes CDR1 MNHEY and CDR2 SMNVEV (reference sequence). Written as DNA, the CDR3 is TGTGCCAGCAGTTTCGCGAGGAGCTCCTACGAGCAGTACTTC. Amino acid sequence: CASSFARSSYEQYF.

The gene calls are TRBV28 and TRBJ1-1; D call uncertain. Trimming took 7 bases from V and 5 from J, leaving 11 bases between them. The CDR3 has 12 residues. Germline V gene lookup returns CDR1 MDHEN and CDR2 SYDVKM. The CDR3 region has the DNA TGTGCCAGCATCGGGGTCCTGACTGAAGCTTTCTTT. Protein: CASIGVLTEAFF.

The chain carries TRBV5-1 and TRBJ2-2, with D tentatively TRBD1 (6 bases). Trimming removed 3 bases from V and 4 bases from J, with 13 bases in between. Germline V lookup: CDR1 SGHRS, CDR2 YFSETQ. The CDR3 extends over 15 amino acids. As DNA, the CDR3 is TGCGCCAGCAGCTCAACAGGGCTGGGCACCGGGGAGCTGTTTTTT. It specifies CASSSTGLGTGELFF.

The chain employs TRBV10-3 and TRBJ1-2; TRBD1 aligns across 9 bases. This CDR3 contains 11 residues. Per the germline V gene, CDR1 is ENHRY and CDR2 is SYGVKD. V gave up 5 bases and J gave up 14 bases; unmatched junction bases: 6. The CDR3 nucleotides are TGTGCCATCAGTCCGGGACAGGGACGGACCTTC. Translation: CAISPGQGRTF.

This clone occurred once. This rearrangement joins TRBV27 to TRBJ2-7; D is possibly TRBD1 (6 bases). V shed 6 bases and J shed 9 bases, with 12 bases lying between them. Germline values: CDR1 MNHEY, CDR2 SMNVEV (reference sequence). This CDR3 spans 11 amino acids. CDR3 in amino acids: CASSDRLGQYF. In DNA form, the CDR3 reads TGTGCCAGCAGCGACAGGCTTGGGCAGTACTTC.